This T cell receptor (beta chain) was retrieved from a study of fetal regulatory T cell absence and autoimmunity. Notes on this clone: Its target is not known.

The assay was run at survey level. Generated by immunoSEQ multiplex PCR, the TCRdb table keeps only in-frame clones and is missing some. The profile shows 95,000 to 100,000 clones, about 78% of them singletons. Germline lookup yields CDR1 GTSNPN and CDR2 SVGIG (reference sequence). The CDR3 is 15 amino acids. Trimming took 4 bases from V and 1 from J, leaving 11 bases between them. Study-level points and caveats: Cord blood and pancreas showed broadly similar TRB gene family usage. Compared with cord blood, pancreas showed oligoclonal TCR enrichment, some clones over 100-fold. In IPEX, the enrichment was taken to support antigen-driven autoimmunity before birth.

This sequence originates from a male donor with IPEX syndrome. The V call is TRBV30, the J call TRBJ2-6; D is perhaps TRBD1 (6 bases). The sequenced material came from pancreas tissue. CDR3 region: CAWTKGGSGANVLTF. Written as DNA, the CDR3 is TGTGCCTGGACGAAAGGGGGTTCTGGGGCCAACGTCCTGACTTTC.